This entry concerns a single TCR beta chain. The antigen is not known. Germline V gene lookup returns CDR1 SGDLS and CDR2 YYNGEE. The trim removed 2 bases at V and 0 bases at J, leaving 6 bases unmatched. The CDR3 contains 17 residues. The sample originates from a study of radiotherapy plus CTLA-4 blockade in lung cancer. General observations from the study: It was early blood T cell clone dynamics, with interferon-beta, that reportedly best predicted response. After treatment with radiotherapy plus ipilimumab, TCR clones that came from the tumor expanded in blood.

The table came from immunoSEQ multiplex PCR; TCRdb's copy has only in-frame clones and leaves some out. In the table there are approximately 75,000 clones, more than 75% of which are singletons. The specimen comprised peripheral blood, sampled from a patient treated with radiotherapy plus ipilimumab. This TCR was sampled from a human donor with non-small cell lung cancer who had a complete response to radiotherapy plus ipilimumab. The chain employs TRBV9 and TRBJ1-3; 9 bases match TRBD1. CDR3 nucleotide sequence: TGTGCCAGCAGCGTTGGGACAGGGAGGTTCTCTGGAAACACCATATATTTT. Its protein product is CASSVGTGRFSGNTIYF.